A single sample is the source of the 5 T cell receptor beta chains below, sequenced in a study of cytomegalovirus exposure and HLA in healthy donors. The PCR was carried out with 60 Vbeta primers and 13 Jbeta primers. Produced via immunoSEQ multiplex PCR; TCRdb's table is partial and in-frame only. This table holds about 56,000 clones, roughly four fifths found once. Sequencing was done on a sample of PBMCs. These receptors all stem from a man between 40 and 49 years old in good health and CMV-seronegative.

The rearrangement joins TRBV5-1 to TRBJ1-6, with TRBD1 identical over 9 bases. Germline CDR1 and CDR2: SGHRS and YFSETQ. This CDR3 has 15 residues. The V gene end was trimmed by 5 bases and the J gene end by 7 bases; junction bases not matched to a gene: 7. Here the CDR3 reads CASSQSGTGNSPLHF. The CDR3 nucleotides are TGCGCCAGCAGTCAGAGCGGGACAGGGAATTCACCCCTCCACTTT.

The chain couples TRBV6-6 to TRBJ1-1, with TRBD1 matching 7 bases. V lost 5 bases and J lost 5; bases outside the gene matches: 11. Germline V gene lookup returns CDR1 MNHNY and CDR2 SVGAGI (reference sequence). CDR3 length: 15 residues. The CDR3: CASSPLSGGVTEAFF. DNA for the CDR3: TGTGCCAGCAGTCCATTGTCAGGGGGAGTGACTGAAGCTTTCTTT.

In this sample, this clone turned up a few times. The V call is TRBV7-6, the J call TRBJ2-3; 14 nucleotides align to TRBD2. Germline V gives CDR1 SGHVS, CDR2 FNYEAQ. CDR3 length equals 18 residues. V was clipped by 1 base and J by 1 base; unmatched bases: 4. DNA of the CDR3: TGTGCCAGCAGCTTAGGGGGACTAGCGGGGGCCCGCACAGATACGCAGTATTTT. This encodes CASSLGGLAGARTDTQYF.

The J gene is TRBJ2-7, the V gene TRBV4-1; possible D gene TRBD2, 5 bases. In germline, CDR1 is MGHRA, CDR2 YSYEKL. Trimming left V 0 bases short and J 4 bases short, with 13 bases between. The CDR3 is 15 amino acids. The CDR3 region has the DNA TGCGCCAGCAGCCAAGATTCCCCGGGGATGTACGAGCAGTACTTC. Translating gives CASSQDSPGMYEQYF.

This clone was counted once. The chain links TRBV7-3 to TRBJ2-2; 8 nucleotides align to TRBD2. The V gene end was trimmed by 5 bases and the J gene end by 4 bases; junction bases not matched to a gene: 6. CDR1 SGHTA and CDR2 FQGTGA come from the germline V gene. CDR3 length: 15 amino acids. The CDR3 region has the DNA TGTGCCAGCAGCCCGGGGGGGCGTGGCACCGGGGAGCTGTTTTTT. Protein product: CASSPGGRGTGELFF. The full variable domain, rest sourced from reference TRBV7-3 and TRBJ2-2, is GAGVSQTPSNKVTEKGKYVELRCDPISGHTALYWYRQSLGQGPEFLIYFQGTGAADDSGLPNDRFFAVRPEGSVSTLKIQRTERGDSAVYLCASSPGGRGTGELFFGEGSRLTVL.